This paragraph reports one T cell receptor beta chain. Its antigen remains unidentified. Generated by immunoSEQ multiplex PCR, the TCRdb table keeps only in-frame clones and is missing some. Of about 130,000 clones detected, 80% to 90% appear once; the ten largest clones hold under 2.5%. The data originate from a study of cytotoxic CD8 clonotypes in ibrutinib-treated CLL. About the research overall: Response sampling came at median roughly 12 months of treatment, ranging about 6 to 36 months.

The CDR3 spans 15 residues. Trimming took 1 base from V and 4 from J, leaving 14 bases between them. Germline lookup yields CDR1 LGHNA and CDR2 YSLEER. Study results and limitations: Measured clonality at baseline was greater than in age-matched healthy donors and tracked with circulating CD8+ T-cell counts. Public clonotypes were seen rarely and were contracted or stable on treatment.

The specimen comprised PBMCs, sampled after 24 months of ibrutinib treatment. This receptor was identified in a human donor with chronic lymphocytic leukemia. The chain couples TRBV4-3 to TRBJ2-7; perhaps TRBD2 as D (6 bases). This CDR3 is CASSQAAGTPYEQYF. The CDR3 coding sequence is TGCGCCAGCAGCCAAGCCGCCGGGACTCCTTACGAGCAGTACTTC.